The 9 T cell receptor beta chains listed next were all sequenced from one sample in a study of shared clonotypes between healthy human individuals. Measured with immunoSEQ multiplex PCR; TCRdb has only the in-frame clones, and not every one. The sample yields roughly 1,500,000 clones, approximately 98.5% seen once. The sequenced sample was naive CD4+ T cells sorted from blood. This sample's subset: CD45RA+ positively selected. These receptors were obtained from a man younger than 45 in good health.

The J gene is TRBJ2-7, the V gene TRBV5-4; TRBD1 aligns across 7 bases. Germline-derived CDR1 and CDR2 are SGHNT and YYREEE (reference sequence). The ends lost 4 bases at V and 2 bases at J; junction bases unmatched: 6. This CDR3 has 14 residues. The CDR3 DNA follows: TGTGCCAGCAGCCTTGGACAGGAAGCCTACGAGCAGTACTTC. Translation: CASSLGQEAYEQYF.

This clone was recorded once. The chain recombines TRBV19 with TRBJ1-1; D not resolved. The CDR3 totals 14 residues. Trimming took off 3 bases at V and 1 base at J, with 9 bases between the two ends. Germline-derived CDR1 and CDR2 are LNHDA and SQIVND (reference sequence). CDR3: CASSIPVGNTEAFF. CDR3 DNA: TGTGCCAGTAGTATCCCGGTCGGGAACACTGAAGCTTTCTTT. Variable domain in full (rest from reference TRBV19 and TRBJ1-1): DGGITQSPKYLFRKEGQNVTLSCEQNLNHDAMYWYRQDPGQGLRLIYYSQIVNDFQKGDIAEGYSVSREKKESFPLTVTSAQKNPTAFYLCASSIPVGNTEAFFGQGTRLTVV.

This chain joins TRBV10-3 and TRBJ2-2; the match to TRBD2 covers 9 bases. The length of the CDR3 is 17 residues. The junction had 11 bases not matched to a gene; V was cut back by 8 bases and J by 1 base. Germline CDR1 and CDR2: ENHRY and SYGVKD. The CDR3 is CAIPSGLAGKNTGELFF. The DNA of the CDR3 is TGTGCCATCCCCTCGGGGCTAGCGGGAAAGAACACCGGGGAGCTGTTTTTT.

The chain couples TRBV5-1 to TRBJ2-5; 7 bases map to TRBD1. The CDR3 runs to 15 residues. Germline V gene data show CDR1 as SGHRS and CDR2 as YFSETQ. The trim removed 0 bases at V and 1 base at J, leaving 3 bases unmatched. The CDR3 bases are TGCGCCAGCAGCTTGGTCGGGACAGCCCAAGAGACCCAGTACTTC. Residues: CASSLVGTAQETQYF.

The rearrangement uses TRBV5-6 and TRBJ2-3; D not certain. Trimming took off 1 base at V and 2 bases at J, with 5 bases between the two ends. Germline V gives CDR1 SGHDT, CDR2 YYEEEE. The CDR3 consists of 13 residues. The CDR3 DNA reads TGTGCCAGCAGCTTGCGAACCACAGATACGCAGTATTTT. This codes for CASSLRTTDTQYF.

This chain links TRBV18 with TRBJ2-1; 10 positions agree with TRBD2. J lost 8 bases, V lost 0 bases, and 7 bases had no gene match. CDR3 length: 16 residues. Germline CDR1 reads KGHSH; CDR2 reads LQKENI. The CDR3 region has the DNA TGTGCCAGCTCACCACCCTCTAGCGGGAGAATCCATGAGCAGTTCTTC. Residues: CASSPPSSGRIHEQFF.

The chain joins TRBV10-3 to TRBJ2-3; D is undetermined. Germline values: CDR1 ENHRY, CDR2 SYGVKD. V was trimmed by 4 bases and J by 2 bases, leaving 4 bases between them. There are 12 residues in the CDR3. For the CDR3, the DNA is TGTGCCATCAGTGCAATCACAGATACGCAGTATTTT. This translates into CAISAITDTQYF.

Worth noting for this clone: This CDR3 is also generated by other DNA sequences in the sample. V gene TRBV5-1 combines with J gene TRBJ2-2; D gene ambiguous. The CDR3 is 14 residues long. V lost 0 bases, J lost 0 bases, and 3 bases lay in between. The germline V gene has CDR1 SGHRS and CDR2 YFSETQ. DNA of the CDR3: TGCGCCAGCAGCTTGGACGCGAACACCGGGGAGCTGTTTTTT. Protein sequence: CASSLDANTGELFF. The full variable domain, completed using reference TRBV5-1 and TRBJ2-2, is KAGVTQTPRYLIKTRGQQVTLSCSPISGHRSVSWYQQTPGQGLQFLFEYFSETQRNKGNFPGRFSGRQFSNSRSEMNVSTLELGDSALYLCASSLDANTGELFFGEGSRLTVL.

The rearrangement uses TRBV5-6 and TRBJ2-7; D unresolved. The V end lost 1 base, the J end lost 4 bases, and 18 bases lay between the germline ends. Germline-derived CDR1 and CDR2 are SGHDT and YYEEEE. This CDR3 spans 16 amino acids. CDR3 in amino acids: CASSLLETAGKYEQYF. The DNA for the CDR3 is TGTGCCAGCAGCTTGCTCGAGACGGCCGGTAAATACGAGCAGTACTTC.